These 31 T cell receptor beta chains originate from one sample sequenced in a study of prognosis after radiotherapy for stage I lung cancer. It was by two-round multiplex PCR that TCR beta CDR3 was amplified from genomic DNA. Every TRBV and TRBJ gene had its own specific primer in first-round PCR. TCRdb recomputed calls from the multiplex PCR reads with MiXCR, one row per CDR3 protein. This sample has 20,000 to 30,000 distinct CDR3 sequences, with around 40% found just once. The source material was PBMCs, sampled before or after stereotactic body radiation therapy (not recorded which). These receptors were taken from a donor over 45 with non-small cell lung cancer.

The genes are TRBV29-1 and TRBJ1-1; unclear D gene. The CDR3 is 13 amino acids. Trimming left V 4 bases short and J 0 bases short, with 9 bases between. Germline values: CDR1 SQVTM, CDR2 ANQGSEA. The CDR3 loop reads CSVGLRMNTEAFF. CDR3 DNA sequence: TGCAGCGTTGGTCTCCGGATGAACACTGAAGCTTTCTTT.

This clonotype has ten or more counts. The chain links TRBV4-2 to TRBJ2-2; TRBD2 aligns across 8 bases. CDR1 is LGHNA and CDR2 is YNFKEQ in the germline V gene. Trimming at V came to 6 bases and at J to 5 bases, leaving 8 bases not matched to a gene. The CDR3 spans 15 residues. The CDR3 DNA is TGTGCCAGCAGTCCAAAGCGGGAGATGACCGGGGAGCTGTTTTTT. This sequence encodes CASSPKREMTGELFF.

This clonotype is large (0.1 to 1%) within its sample. The V call is TRBV28, the J call TRBJ2-7; D might be TRBD1 (5 bases). The CDR3 is 15 residues long. The germline V and J ends were trimmed by 2 bases and 3 bases, with 14 bases remaining between them. The germline V gene has CDR1 MDHEN and CDR2 SYDVKM. CDR3 residues: CASSLKAGKGYEQYF. The CDR3 nucleotides are TGTGCCAGCAGTTTAAAGGCAGGGAAGGGCTACGAGCAGTACTTC. Based on the CDR3 plus reference TRBV28 and TRBJ2-7, the full variable domain is DVKVTQSSRYLVKRTGEKVFLECVQDMDHENMFWYRQDPGLGLRLIYFSYDVKMKEKGDIPEGYSVSREKKERFSLILESASTNQTSMYLCASSLKAGKGYEQYFGPGTRLTVT.

This clonotype was counted many times. CDR3 DNA sequence: TGCAGCGTTGTAATTAGCGGGTTAGGGAATACGCAGTATTTT. Protein sequence: CSVVISGLGNTQYF. V is TRBV29-1 and J is TRBJ2-3; 7 bases line up with TRBD2. The junction had 11 bases not matched to a gene; V was cut back by 4 bases and J by 7 bases. CDR1 and CDR2 from the germline V gene are SQVTM and ANQGSEA. This CDR3 contains 14 residues.

The V gene is TRBV12-3 or TRBV12-4, the J gene TRBJ1-2; D unclear. The length of the CDR3 is 14 residues. CDR3 sequence reads: CVGSFVPYKGGYTF. Written as DNA, the CDR3 is TGTGTCGGCAGTTTCGTCCCTTATAAGGGTGGCTACACCTTC.

The chain couples TRBV28 to TRBJ1-2; TRBD1 aligns across 7 bases. The CDR3 contains 14 residues. The ends lost 5 bases at V and 8 bases at J; junction bases unmatched: 11. The germline V gene encodes CDR1 MDHEN and CDR2 SYDVKM. The CDR3: CASSPPGQSRGYTF. The CDR3 region has the DNA TGTGCCAGCAGTCCTCCGGGACAGAGCCGGGGCTACACCTTC.

Notes on this clonotype: A far larger clone is a single base away, which makes a read error likely. This chain links TRBV11-2 with TRBJ2-7, with D unresolved. This CDR3 has 16 residues. The ends were cut back, 5 bases at V and 7 bases at J, with 24 bases in the middle. Germline-derived CDR1 and CDR2 are SGHAT and FQNNGV. CDR3 amino acids: CASSPEPNDLYNEQYF. For the CDR3, the DNA is TGTGCCAGCAGCCCTGAACCCAATGACTTATACAATGAGCAGTACTTC.

Note on this clonotype: A read error is possible here, since a much larger clone lies one base away. This chain connects TRBV5-8 to TRBJ2-3; D might be TRBD2 (6 bases). Deletions cut 0 bases from V and 5 bases from J, with 13 bases between. The length of the CDR3 is 15 residues. Germline CDR1 and CDR2: SGHTS and YDEGEE. CDR3 bases: TGTGCCAGCAGCTTGGCCCGGGGGACCATAGATACGCAGTATTTT. It is translated as CASSLARGTIDTQYF.

In regard to this clonotype: A much larger clone differs from this one at a single base, so this may be a read error. The V and J genes are TRBV5-4 and TRBJ2-3, with 13 positions matching TRBD2. V shed 6 bases, J shed 4 bases, and the junction held 8 bases outside the gene matches. The CDR3 totals 16 residues. CDR1 SGHNT and CDR2 YYREEE come from the germline V gene (reference sequence). The chain's CDR3 is CASIARLAGGPDTQYF. CDR3 in DNA: TGTGCCAGCATCGCACGACTAGCGGGAGGTCCAGATACGCAGTATTTT. The full variable domain, rest sourced from reference TRBV5-4 and TRBJ2-3, is ETGVTQSPTHLIKTRGQQVTLRCSSQSGHNTVSWYQQALGQGPQFIFQYYREEENGRGNFPPRFSGLQFPNYSSELNVNALELDDSALYLCASIARLAGGPDTQYFGPGTRLTVL.

This clonotype was found once. V usage is TRBV2 and J usage is TRBJ2-1; 8 bases map to TRBD2. CDR1 is SNHLY and CDR2 is FYNNEI in the germline V gene. The ends lost 3 bases at V and 4 bases at J; junction bases unmatched: 5. The CDR3 consists of 15 residues. The CDR3 nucleotides are TGTGCCAGCAGTGATCACGGGAGGGCGTACAATGAGCAGTTCTTC. It is translated as CASSDHGRAYNEQFF.

The J gene is TRBJ2-7, the V gene TRBV2; D could derive from TRBD1 or TRBD2 (5 bases each). The CDR3 is 14 amino acids. The ends were cut back, 8 bases at V and 4 bases at J, with 18 bases in the middle. Looked up from germline, CDR1 is SNHLY and CDR2 is FYNNEI. CDR3 in DNA: TGTGCCAGCGAACGAGGGGTCGCAGCTTACGAGCAGTACTTC. Translated, it gives CASERGVAAYEQYF.

As to this clonotype: An end of the junction does not agree with germline; a read error may underlie this. The rearrangement uses TRBV15 and TRBJ2-3, with 8 bases matching TRBD2. Germline CDR1 reads LNHNV; CDR2 reads YYDKDF (reference sequence). The length of the CDR3 is 16 residues. The CDR3 loop is CAISVGLGSITYTQYF. The CDR3 bases are TGTGCCATCTCGGTGGGACTAGGTTCTATCACATATACGCAGTATTTT. Drawing the rest from reference TRBV15 and TRBJ2-3, the complete variable domain is DAMVIQNPRYQVTQFGKPVTLSCSQTLNHNVMYWYQQKSSQAPKLLFHYYDKDFNNEADTPDNFQSRRPNTSFCFLDIRSPGLGDTAMYLCAISVGLGSITYTQYFGPGTRLTVL.

This clonotype has just a few counts. J is TRBJ1-5 and V is TRBV11-2, with TRBD1 as a possible D gene (5 bases). Per germline, CDR1 SGHAT and CDR2 FQNNGV. This CDR3 has 13 residues. Trimming removed 8 bases at V and 3 bases at J, with 11 bases between. This CDR3 reads CASSEGSNQPQHF. DNA of the CDR3: TGTGCCAGCTCGGAGGGGTCCAATCAGCCCCAGCATTTT.

A single count supports this clonotype. This may stem from a read error, because a much larger clone lies one nucleotide away. The J gene is TRBJ2-7, the V gene TRBV5-1, with D perhaps matching TRBD2 (8 bases). CDR1 and CDR2 from the germline V gene are SGHRS and YFSETQ. There are 16 residues in the CDR3. The CDR3 bases are TGTGTCAGCAGGTCGGGGGGGGGTACGGGACAGTACGAGCAGTACTTC. Translated, it gives CVSRSGGGTGQYEQYF.

This sequence joins TRBV6-2 or TRBV6-3 and TRBJ1-2, with D tentatively TRBD1 (6 bases). CDR1 is MNHEY and CDR2 is SVGEGT in the germline V gene. V gave up 4 bases and J gave up 7 bases, with 19 bases separating them. This CDR3 region has 15 residues. The CDR3 region has the DNA TGTGCCAGCAGTTCATGGACAGAGGGAGCTTTTGGCTACACCTTC. Protein product: CASSSWTEGAFGYTF.

The V and J genes are TRBV5-1 and TRBJ1-1, with TRBD1 as a possible D gene (5 bases). This CDR3 region has 15 residues. Germline CDR1 and CDR2: SGHRS and YFSETQ. V was cut by 3 bases and J by 6 bases, with 18 bases left in between. The CDR3 region is CASSSGWGLDAEAFF. Here the CDR3 DNA reads TGCGCCAGCAGCTCTGGTTGGGGGTTGGACGCTGAAGCTTTCTTT.

V gene TRBV6-5 combines with J gene TRBJ1-2, with unresolved D. Germline CDR1 is MNHEY and CDR2 is SVGAGI. Trimming left V 0 bases short and J 2 bases short, with 13 bases between. The CDR3 sequence is 16 residues long. DNA of the CDR3: TGTGCCAGCAGTTACTCGAATCTATGGGGAAACTATGGCTACACCTTC. Encoded protein: CASSYSNLWGNYGYTF.

At least ten counts were recorded for this clonotype. The rearrangement links TRBV4-1 to TRBJ2-7; 9 bases are a match to TRBD1. The V gene end was trimmed by 1 base and the J gene end by 1 base; junction bases not matched to a gene: 8. The V gene's germline CDR1 is MGHRA and CDR2 YSYEKL. The CDR3 spans 17 residues. Here the CDR3 reads CASSQAAGTGTSYEQYF. CDR3 DNA: TGCGCCAGCAGCCAAGCCGCAGGGACAGGGACTTCCTACGAGCAGTACTTC.

This clonotype was seen repeatedly, ten times or more. The gene calls are TRBV30 and TRBJ2-1; D call uncertain. The CDR3 length is 11 residues. V lost 5 bases and J lost 12, with 14 bases in between. The germline V gene encodes CDR1 GTSNPN and CDR2 SVGIG (reference sequence). The CDR3 DNA sequence: TGTGCCTGGGAGGACGGACGCCGGCAGTTCTTC. This codes for CAWEDGRRQFF.

The chain employs TRBV6-2 or TRBV6-3 and TRBJ2-7; 9 bases agree with TRBD1. The CDR3 extends over 15 amino acids. Germline V gene lookup returns CDR1 MNHEY and CDR2 SVGEGT. V lost 5 bases, J lost 3 bases, and 8 bases stayed unmatched. The CDR3 sequence: CASSGTGTGFYEQYF. The CDR3 DNA reads TGTGCCAGCAGTGGGACAGGGACAGGGTTCTACGAGCAGTACTTC.

The chain uses TRBV4-1 and TRBJ2-7; D not certain. The CDR3 is 15 residues long. Germline CDR1 reads MGHRA; CDR2 reads YSYEKL. V lost 4 bases to trimming and J lost 2 bases, with 15 bases between them. This chain's CDR3 is CASSLPGCLAYEQYF. CDR3 sequence (DNA): TGCGCCAGCAGCCTCCCAGGTTGCCTAGCCTACGAGCAGTACTTC.

This clonotype came up many times. The gene calls are TRBV10-3 and TRBJ2-6; TRBD1 agrees at 7 bases. V lost 11 bases to trimming and J lost 4 bases; unmatched junction nucleotides: 8. This CDR3 has 14 residues. Germline CDR1 reads ENHRY; CDR2 reads SYGVKD. CDR3 residues: CASQGSQGANVLTF. The CDR3 DNA sequence: TGTGCCTCACAGGGGTCCCAAGGGGCCAACGTCCTGACTTTC.

Notes on this clonotype: A read error is likely here: a far larger clone is one base away. The chain recombines TRBV6-8 with TRBJ1-2; D might be TRBD1 (6 bases). The CDR3 runs 15 residues. V was clipped by 2 bases and J by 4 bases, with 14 bases between them. CDR1 is MNHGY and CDR2 is SAAAGT in the germline V gene. The CDR3 DNA sequence: TGTGCCAGCAGTTACCAAACAGGGAAGATCTATGGCTACACCTTC. Encoded protein: CASSYQTGKIYGYTF.

As regards this clonotype: A single base is all that separates this from a far larger clone, so a read error is likely. The chain carries TRBV6-4 and TRBJ2-7; 9 bases match TRBD2. This CDR3 region has 13 residues. CDR1 MRHNA and CDR2 SNTAGT come from the germline V gene. Losses at the gene ends were 6 bases for V and 3 bases for J; bases not matched to a gene: 3. DNA for the CDR3: TGTGCCAGCAGGAATAGCGGGAGCTACGAGCAGTACTTC. Translated, it gives CASRNSGSYEQYF.

This chain uses TRBV20-1 with TRBJ2-7, with a possible D match to TRBD2 (5 bases). The CDR3 spans 11 residues. Trimming took 7 bases from V and 4 from J, leaving 11 bases between them. Germline CDR1 and CDR2: DFQATT and SNEGSKA (reference sequence). Here the CDR3 DNA reads TGCAGTGGGAGGAAGGGTTACGAGCAGTACTTC. It encodes CSGRKGYEQYF.

This clonotype has a count of ten or more. The chain links TRBV4-1 to TRBJ2-7; D is unresolved. The CDR3 is made up of 15 amino acids. Germline V gene data show CDR1 as MGHRA and CDR2 as YSYEKL. Trimming pared 1 base from V and 0 bases from J, leaving 10 bases between. In nucleotides, the CDR3 is TGCGCCAGCAGCCAAGGTACAAGTCTCTCCTACGAGCAGTACTTC. As protein: CASSQGTSLSYEQYF.

Comment on this clonotype: It may be a read error: a sequence one base away is much more abundant. The rearrangement joins TRBV7-3 to TRBJ2-5; no definite D call. V shed 3 bases and J shed 2 bases, with 13 bases lying between them. The CDR3 spans 15 residues. Germline V gene sequence: CDR1 SGHTA, CDR2 FQGTGA. This CDR3 reads CASSLGWRLQETQYF. CDR3 nucleotides: TGTGCCAGCAGCTTGGGGTGGCGCCTACAAGAGACCCAGTACTTC.

This chain uses TRBV7-9 with TRBJ2-7; D is unclear. The CDR3 has 15 residues. Trimming took 5 bases from V and 6 from J, leaving 20 bases between them. Per germline, CDR1 SEHNR and CDR2 FQNEAQ (reference sequence). CDR3 region: CASSPPVGPLGEQYF. The CDR3 nucleotides are TGTGCCAGCAGCCCGCCAGTGGGCCCGCTTGGCGAGCAGTACTTC.

For this clonotype: One end of the junction varies from germline; a read error may be responsible. The chain joins TRBV6-2 or TRBV6-3 to TRBJ1-5, with D unresolved. CDR3 length equals 16 residues. From germline, CDR1 is MNHEY and CDR2 SVGEGT. The CDR3 loop reads CASSHRPGTGNHPQHF. The CDR3 DNA reads TGTGCCAGCAGTCATCGGCCCGGCACGGGCAATCATCCCCAGCATTTT.

The CDR3 protein is CASSPPGLAGGFTDTQYF. CDR3 DNA: TGTGCCAGCAGTCCCCCAGGACTAGCGGGAGGTTTCACAGATACGCAGTATTTT. This rearrangement joins TRBV28 to TRBJ2-3; 14 positions match TRBD2. CDR1 and CDR2 from the germline V gene are MDHEN and SYDVKM. Losses at the gene ends were 5 bases for V and 2 bases for J; bases not matched to a gene: 9. This CDR3 region has 18 residues.

There are many counts of this clonotype. The gene calls are TRBV6-1 and TRBJ1-1; unclear D gene. V lost 7 bases and J 8 bases, leaving 17 bases between the germline ends. This CDR3 spans 13 amino acids. Germline CDR1 is MNHNS and CDR2 is SASEGT. CDR3 loop: CASNWTPDPEAFF. As DNA, the CDR3 is TGTGCCAGCAACTGGACGCCCGACCCCGAAGCTTTCTTT.